This T cell receptor (beta chain) is drawn from a study of T cell responses to AZD1222 COVID-19 vaccine. This CDR3 comprises 14 residues. V trimming: 6 bases; J trimming: 7 bases; junction bases outside the gene matches: 10. CDR1 and CDR2 from the germline V gene are LGHDT and YNNKEL (reference sequence). Generated by immunoSEQ multiplex PCR, the TCRdb table keeps only in-frame clones and is missing some. In the table there are 15,000 to 20,000 clones, 85% to 90% of which are singletons. This material consisted of peripheral blood, taken 28 days after the second AZD1222 dose. This TCR came from an adult who received the AZD1222 COVID-19 vaccine. The chain employs TRBV3-1 (or the pseudogene TRBV3-2) and TRBJ2-5, with 8 nucleotides matching TRBD2. For the CDR3, the DNA is TGTGCCAGCAGTCGTAGCGGGACCCCCGGGACCCAGTACTTC. Translating gives CASSRSGTPGTQYF.